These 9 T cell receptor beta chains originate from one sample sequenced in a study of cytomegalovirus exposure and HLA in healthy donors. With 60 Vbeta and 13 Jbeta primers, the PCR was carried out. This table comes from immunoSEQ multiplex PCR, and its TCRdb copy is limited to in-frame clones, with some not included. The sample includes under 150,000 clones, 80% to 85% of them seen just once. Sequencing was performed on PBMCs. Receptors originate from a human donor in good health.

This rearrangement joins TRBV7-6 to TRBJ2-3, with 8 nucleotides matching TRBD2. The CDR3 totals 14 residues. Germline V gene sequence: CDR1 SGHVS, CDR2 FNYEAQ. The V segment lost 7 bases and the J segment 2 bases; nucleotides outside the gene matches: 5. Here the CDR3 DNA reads TGTGCCAGCAAGGCACTAGCGGACACAGATACGCAGTATTTT. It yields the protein CASKALADTDTQYF.

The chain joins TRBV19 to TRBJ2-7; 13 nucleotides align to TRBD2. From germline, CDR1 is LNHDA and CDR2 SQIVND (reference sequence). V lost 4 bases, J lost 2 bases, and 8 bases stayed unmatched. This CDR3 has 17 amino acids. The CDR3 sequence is CASSTLGLAGDTYEQYF. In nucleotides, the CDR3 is TGTGCCAGTAGTACCCTCGGACTAGCGGGAGATACCTACGAGCAGTACTTC.

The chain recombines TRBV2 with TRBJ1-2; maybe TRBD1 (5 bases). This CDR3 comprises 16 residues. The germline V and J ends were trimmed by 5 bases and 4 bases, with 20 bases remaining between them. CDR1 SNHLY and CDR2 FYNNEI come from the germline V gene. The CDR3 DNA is TGTGCCAGCAGTCCAAACCTAAAGCGGGGCCTCTATGGCTACACCTTC. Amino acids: CASSPNLKRGLYGYTF.

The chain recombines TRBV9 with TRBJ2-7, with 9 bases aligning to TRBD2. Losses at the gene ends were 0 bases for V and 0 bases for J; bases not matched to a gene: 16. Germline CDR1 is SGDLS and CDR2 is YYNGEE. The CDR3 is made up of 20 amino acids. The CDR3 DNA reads TGTGCCAGCAGCGTAGGATTAGCGGGGGAATTAGGGACTAGCTCCTACGAGCAGTACTTC. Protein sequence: CASSVGLAGELGTSSYEQYF.

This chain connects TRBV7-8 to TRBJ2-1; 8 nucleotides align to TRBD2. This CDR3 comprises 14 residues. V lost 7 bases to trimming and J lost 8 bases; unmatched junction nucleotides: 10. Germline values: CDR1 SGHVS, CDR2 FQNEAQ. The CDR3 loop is CASTSRGGLDEQFF. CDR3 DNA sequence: TGTGCCAGCACAAGTCGGGGGGGCCTAGATGAGCAGTTCTTC.

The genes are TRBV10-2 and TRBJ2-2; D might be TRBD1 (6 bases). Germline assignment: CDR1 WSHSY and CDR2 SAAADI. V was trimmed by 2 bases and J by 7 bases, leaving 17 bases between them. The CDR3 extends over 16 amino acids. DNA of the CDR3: TGCGCCAGCAGTGAGAGCAACACAGGGTTTCACGGGGAGCTGTTTTTT. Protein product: CASSESNTGFHGELFF.

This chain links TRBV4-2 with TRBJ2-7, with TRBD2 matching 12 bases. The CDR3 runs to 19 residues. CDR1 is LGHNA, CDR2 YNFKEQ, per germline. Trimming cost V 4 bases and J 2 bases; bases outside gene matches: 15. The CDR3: CASSPRTSGASNLPYEQYF. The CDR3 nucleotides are TGTGCCAGCAGCCCCAGGACTAGCGGGGCTTCCAATCTCCCCTACGAGCAGTACTTC.

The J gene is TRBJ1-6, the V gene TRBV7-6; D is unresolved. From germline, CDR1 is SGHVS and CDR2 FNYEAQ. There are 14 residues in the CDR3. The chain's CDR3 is CAVGSLSYNSPLHF. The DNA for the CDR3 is TGTGCTGTGGGTAGCCTCTCCTATAATTCACCCCTCCACTTT.

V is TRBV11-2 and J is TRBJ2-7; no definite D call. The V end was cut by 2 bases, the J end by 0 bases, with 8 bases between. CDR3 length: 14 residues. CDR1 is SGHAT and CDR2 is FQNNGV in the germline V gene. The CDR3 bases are TGTGCCAGCAGCTTAATACGGAGCTCCTACGAGCAGTACTTC. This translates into CASSLIRSSYEQYF.